This entry lists 27 T cell receptor beta chains sequenced from one sample in a study of T cell responses to AZD1222 COVID-19 vaccine. Sequencing used immunoSEQ multiplex PCR; TCRdb keeps in-frame clones, though not all of them. The sample contains over 120,000 clones, roughly 90% of which appear only once. Sequencing used peripheral blood, obtained 28 days after the second AZD1222 dose. The receptors originated from an adult who received the AZD1222 COVID-19 vaccine.

The chain has TRBV19 and TRBJ1-4; no clear D. There are 14 residues in the CDR3. Germline values: CDR1 LNHDA, CDR2 SQIVND (reference sequence). The V end was cut by 6 bases, the J end by 0 bases, with 8 bases between. The CDR3 DNA sequence: TGTGCCAGTAGACACGGAGCAACTAATGAAAAACTGTTTTTT. Translation: CASRHGATNEKLFF.

V is TRBV28 and J is TRBJ2-3; D is unclear. The V gene lost 2 bases and the J gene lost 5 bases, with 14 bases spanning the gap. This CDR3 contains 15 residues. The germline V gene has CDR1 MDHEN and CDR2 SYDVKM. DNA for the CDR3: TGTGCCAGCAGTTTAGTCTCCTCGCCGCAAGATACGCAGTATTTT. It translates to CASSLVSSPQDTQYF.

This clone was seen once. The chain carries TRBV20-1 and TRBJ1-2, with a tentative D call TRBD1 (5 bases). Germline V lookup: CDR1 DFQATT, CDR2 SNEGSKA (reference sequence). This CDR3 spans 11 amino acids. Trimming pared 4 bases from V and 11 bases from J, leaving 14 bases between. CDR3 protein: CSAKEDRRYTF. The CDR3 nucleotides are TGCAGTGCTAAAGAAGACAGACGTTACACCTTC.

The V gene is TRBV19, the J gene TRBJ1-4; no clear D. Trimming shortened V by 4 bases and J by 6 bases, and 12 bases separated the two germline ends. CDR3 size: 14 residues. The germline CDR1 and CDR2 sequences are LNHDA and SQIVND (reference sequence). CDR3 in DNA: TGTGCCAGTAGTAGGGGAGTGGTGGATGAAAAACTGTTTTTT. The encoded protein is CASSRGVVDEKLFF.

The rearrangement joins TRBV12-3 or TRBV12-4 to TRBJ1-2, with D unclear. The CDR3 has 12 residues. The ends were cut back, 6 bases at V and 7 bases at J, with 12 bases in the middle. The CDR3 is CASSHGLGGYTF. Here the CDR3 DNA reads TGTGCCAGCAGCCACGGACTCGGTGGCTACACCTTC.

This clone has just a few counts. This chain joins TRBV4-2 and TRBJ2-7, with 12 bases that match TRBD1. This CDR3 has 18 amino acids. Germline V CDR1 and CDR2: LGHNA, YNFKEQ. V was pared by 2 bases and J by 4 bases, with 12 bases of the junction left unmatched. This CDR3 is CASSQPSGPGQGAYEQYF. In DNA, the CDR3 is TGTGCCAGCAGCCAACCTTCGGGGCCGGGACAGGGGGCGTACGAGCAGTACTTC.

The rearrangement links TRBV5-6 to TRBJ2-7; weak D call: TRBD1 (6 bases). V shed 1 base and J shed 2 bases, with 13 bases lying between them. Per germline, CDR1 SGHDT and CDR2 YYEEEE. The CDR3 extends over 15 amino acids. The CDR3 DNA follows: TGTGCCAGCAGCTTGCGCTCAGGGGATCCCTACGAGCAGTACTTC. Translating it yields CASSLRSGDPYEQYF.

The rearrangement joins TRBV7-9 to TRBJ2-3, with TRBD1 as a possible D gene (5 bases). CDR3 size: 14 residues. V was cut by 1 base and J by 5 bases, with 10 bases left in between. Germline V gene lookup returns CDR1 SEHNR and CDR2 FQNEAQ (reference sequence). The CDR3 sequence: CASSLVSQGDTQYF. CDR3 DNA sequence: TGTGCCAGCAGCTTAGTGTCCCAGGGAGATACGCAGTATTTT.

The chain joins TRBV19 to TRBJ1-4; 7 bases match TRBD1. Unmatched junction bases numbered 10, after V lost 3 bases and J lost 6 bases. The CDR3 totals 16 residues. Germline CDR1 and CDR2: LNHDA and SQIVND (reference sequence). This CDR3 reads CASSIGSWDRYEKLFF. CDR3 DNA sequence: TGTGCCAGTAGTATCGGATCGTGGGACAGATATGAAAAACTGTTTTTT.

V is TRBV5-4 and J is TRBJ2-1; 12 bases are shared with TRBD2. V gave up 0 bases and J gave up 8 bases; unmatched junction bases: 9. Germline V gene lookup returns CDR1 SGHNT and CDR2 YYREEE (reference sequence). CDR3 length: 17 amino acids. The CDR3 bases are TGTGCCAGCAGCTTGGCCGGAGGACTAGCGGGAATGGATGAGCAGTTCTTC. It yields the protein CASSLAGGLAGMDEQFF.

This sequence joins TRBV18 and TRBJ1-5; 12 nucleotides match TRBD1. The length of the CDR3 is 17 residues. From germline, CDR1 is KGHSH and CDR2 LQKENI. V lost 0 bases and J lost 4; bases outside the gene matches: 4. The CDR3 DNA follows: TGTGCCAGCTCACCACCGTCGGGACAGGGGGCAAATCAGCCCCAGCATTTT. Protein sequence: CASSPPSGQGANQPQHF.

This chain joins TRBV28 and TRBJ1-6; D is unresolved. The CDR3 runs 12 residues. The V gene lost 9 bases and the J gene lost 9 bases, with 12 bases spanning the gap. Germline loops: CDR1 MDHEN, CDR2 SYDVKM. CDR3 amino acids: CASSKFGSPLHF. The CDR3 DNA follows: TGTGCCAGTTCGAAGTTTGGTTCACCCCTCCACTTT.

The V call is TRBV28, the J call TRBJ1-2; D ambiguous. The germline CDR1 and CDR2 sequences are MDHEN and SYDVKM. CDR3 length: 14 residues. V shed 2 bases and J shed 3 bases, with 10 bases lying between them. The CDR3 coding sequence is TGTGCCAGCAGTTTACGACCGGTCTACTATGGCTACACCTTC. Protein sequence: CASSLRPVYYGYTF.

Details on this clone: An end of the junction differs from the germline gene, which may be a read error. J is TRBJ2-2 and V is TRBV24-1; D might be TRBD2 (5 bases). The CDR3 sequence is 15 residues long. The germline CDR1 and CDR2 sequences are KGHDR and SFDVKD. The CDR3 DNA sequence: TGTGCCACCACTGATCCGCGGGCGAACACCGGGGAGCTGTTTTTT. It is translated as CATTDPRANTGELFF.

The chain uses TRBV27 and TRBJ1-1; the D gene is possibly TRBD1 (6 bases). V was cut by 4 bases and J by 2 bases, with 11 bases left in between. Germline V CDR1 and CDR2: MNHEY, SMNVEV (reference sequence). The CDR3 consists of 14 residues. The CDR3 loop is CASSSGVLNTEAFF. CDR3 coding DNA: TGTGCCAGCAGTTCAGGGGTCCTCAACACTGAAGCTTTCTTT.

The V call is TRBV28, the J call TRBJ1-5; D call uncertain. Trimming cost V 3 bases and J 0 bases, with 6 bases left between them. CDR3 length: 14 residues. In germline, CDR1 is MDHEN, CDR2 SYDVKM. This chain's CDR3 is CASSFRASNQPQHF. Written as DNA, the CDR3 is TGTGCCAGCAGTTTCCGGGCTAGCAATCAGCCCCAGCATTTT.

V usage is TRBV18 and J usage is TRBJ1-2, with a possible D match to TRBD1 (6 bases). Germline assignment: CDR1 KGHSH and CDR2 LQKENI. The CDR3 covers 14 residues. Trimming pared 6 bases from V and 0 bases from J, leaving 11 bases between. As DNA, the CDR3 is TGTGCCAGCTCCTTCGGGGGCCCTAACTATGGCTACACCTTC. This translates into CASSFGGPNYGYTF.

CDR3 amino acids: CATSREMAVPYGYTF. CDR3 DNA sequence: TGTGCCACCAGCAGAGAGATGGCAGTCCCCTATGGCTACACCTTC. V and J are TRBV15 and TRBJ1-2, with D uncertain. The germline CDR1 and CDR2 sequences are LNHNV and YYDKDF (reference sequence). V was shortened by 0 bases and J by 4 bases, with 12 bases between the two germline ends. The CDR3 loop spans 15 amino acids.

The gene calls are TRBV11-3 and TRBJ1-1; D is uncertain. The CDR3 sequence is 14 residues long. V lost 3 bases and J 1 base, leaving 9 bases between the germline ends. The germline gives CDR1 SGHNT, CDR2 YENEEA. The CDR3 DNA is TGTGCCAGCAGCTTGGGGAATTCGAACACTGAAGCTTTCTTT. Its translation: CASSLGNSNTEAFF. Based on the CDR3 plus reference TRBV11-3 and TRBJ1-1, the full variable domain is EAGVVQSPRYKIIEKKQPVAFWCNPISGHNTLYWYLQNLGQGPELLIRYENEEAVDDSQLPKDRFSAERLKGVDSTLKIQPAELGDSAVYLCASSLGNSNTEAFFGQGTRLTVV.

This clone was seen just once. The chain combines TRBV7-9 with TRBJ1-1; D unresolved. The germline V and J ends were trimmed by 2 bases and 7 bases, with 11 bases remaining between them. CDR3 size: 13 residues. Germline CDR1 SEHNR, CDR2 FQNEAQ (reference sequence). The CDR3 coding sequence is TGTGCCAGCAGCTTAAGCGGGGTGGGTGAAGCTTTCTTT. It yields the protein CASSLSGVGEAFF.

V gene TRBV27 combines with J gene TRBJ2-2, with 7 nucleotides matching TRBD1. The CDR3 length is 15 residues. Germline CDR1 reads MNHEY; CDR2 reads SMNVEV (reference sequence). With V trimmed by 4 bases and J by 0 bases, 2 bases remained unmatched. The CDR3 nucleotides read TGTGCCAGCAGTTGGGACAGCGCGAACACCGGGGAGCTGTTTTTT. It encodes CASSWDSANTGELFF.

The chain is built from TRBV19 and TRBJ1-3, with TRBD1 identical over 9 bases. V shed 5 bases and J 1 base; nucleotides not matched to a gene: 6. CDR1 and CDR2 (germline): LNHDA, SQIVND (reference sequence). The CDR3 loop spans 16 amino acids. In DNA form, the CDR3 reads TGTGCCAGTAGTTTGGACAGGGGATTTTCTGGAAACACCATATATTTT. It translates to CASSLDRGFSGNTIYF. Full variable domain (missing parts from reference TRBV19 and TRBJ1-3): DGGITQSPKYLFRKEGQNVTLSCEQNLNHDAMYWYRQDPGQGLRLIYYSQIVNDFQKGDIAEGYSVSREKKESFPLTVTSAQKNPTAFYLCASSLDRGFSGNTIYFGEGSWLTVV.

This clone was detected only once. V is TRBV19 and J is TRBJ2-5; weak D call: TRBD2 (6 bases). Germline V gene lookup returns CDR1 LNHDA and CDR2 SQIVND (reference sequence). V lost 4 bases, J lost 5 bases, and 11 bases lay in between. This CDR3 contains 13 residues. The CDR3 region is CASSRDRGETQYF. CDR3 bases: TGTGCCAGTAGTAGGGATCGGGGGGAGACCCAGTACTTC.

The chain is built from TRBV6-6 and TRBJ2-7; no reliable D call. The germline V gene has CDR1 MNHNY and CDR2 SVGAGI (reference sequence). There are 13 residues in the CDR3. Deletions cut 2 bases from V and 0 bases from J, with 5 bases between. In DNA, the CDR3 is TGTGCCAGCAGTTACCAGAGCTCCTACGAGCAGTACTTC. Residues: CASSYQSSYEQYF.

This clone was recorded only once. This chain links TRBV4-2 with TRBJ1-3; D may be TRBD1 (6 bases). CDR3 length equals 16 residues. Germline CDR1 and CDR2: LGHNA and YNFKEQ. Trimming pared 2 bases from V and 0 bases from J, leaving 11 bases between. The CDR3 protein is CASSQMQGSSGNTIYF. CDR3 DNA: TGTGCCAGCAGCCAAATGCAGGGGAGCTCTGGAAACACCATATATTTT.

This chain joins TRBV7-9 and TRBJ1-2; 9 positions match TRBD1. Germline V gene sequence: CDR1 SEHNR, CDR2 FQNEAQ (reference sequence). The CDR3 has 14 residues. Trimming at V came to 4 bases and at J to 5 bases, leaving 5 bases not matched to a gene. CDR3 DNA: TGTGCCAGCAGCTCAGGGACAGGGATTTATGGCTACACCTTC. Residues: CASSSGTGIYGYTF.

A remark on this clone: A read error may produce the germline difference seen at one junction end. The chain combines TRBV4-1 with TRBJ2-3; D might be TRBD1 or TRBD2, each matching 5 bases. The CDR3 extends over 18 amino acids. Germline loops: CDR1 MGHRA, CDR2 YSYEKL. This CDR3 reads CASRMTGTQMGSTDTQYF. The CDR3 DNA follows: TGCGCTAGCAGAATGACCGGGACCCAAATGGGTAGCACAGATACGCAGTATTTT.